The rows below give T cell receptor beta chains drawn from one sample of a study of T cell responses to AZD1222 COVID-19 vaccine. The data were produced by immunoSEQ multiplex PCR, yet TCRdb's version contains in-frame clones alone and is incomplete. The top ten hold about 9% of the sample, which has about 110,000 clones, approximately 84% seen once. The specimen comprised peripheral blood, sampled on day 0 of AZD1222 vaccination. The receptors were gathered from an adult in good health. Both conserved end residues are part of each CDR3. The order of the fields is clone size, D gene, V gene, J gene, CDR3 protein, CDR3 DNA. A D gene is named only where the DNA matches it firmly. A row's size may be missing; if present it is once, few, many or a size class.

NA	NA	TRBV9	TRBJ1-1	CASSETQNTEAFF	TGTGCCAGCAGCGAGACCCAGAACACTGAAGCTTTCTTT
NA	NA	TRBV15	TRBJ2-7	CATSRDASRAYEQYF	TGTGCCACCAGCAGAGATGCTAGCAGAGCCTACGAGCAGTACTTC
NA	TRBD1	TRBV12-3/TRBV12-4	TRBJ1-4	CASSFDRVQKLFF	TGTGCCAGCAGTTTTGACAGGGTCCAAAAACTGTTTTTT
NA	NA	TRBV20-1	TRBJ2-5	CSASGLALGETQYF	TGCAGTGCTAGTGGGCTAGCTCTGGGAGAGACCCAGTACTTC
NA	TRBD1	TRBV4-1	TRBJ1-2	CASSQDTGGNGYTF	TGCGCCAGCAGCCAAGATACAGGGGGGAATGGCTACACCTTC
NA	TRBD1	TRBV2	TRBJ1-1	CASSPRQGSEAFF	TGTGCCAGCAGTCCTAGACAGGGCTCTGAAGCTTTCTTT
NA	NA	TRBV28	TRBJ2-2	CASSLLGFGTGELFF	TGTGCCAGCAGTTTGTTAGGGTTCGGCACCGGGGAGCTGTTTTTT
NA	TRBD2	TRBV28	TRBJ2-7	CASQQPHGGAYEQYF	TGTGCCAGCCAGCAACCTCACGGGGGGGCTTACGAGCAGTACTTC
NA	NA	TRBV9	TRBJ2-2	CASSVALVNSGELFF	TGTGCCAGCAGCGTAGCGCTAGTTAACTCCGGGGAGCTGTTTTTT
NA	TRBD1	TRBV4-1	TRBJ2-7	CASSHIDRADEQYF	TGCGCCAGCAGCCATATTGACAGGGCCGACGAGCAGTACTTC
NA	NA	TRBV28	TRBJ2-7	CASSSRQAEQYF	TGTGCCAGCAGTTCGCGGCAGGCCGAGCAGTACTTC
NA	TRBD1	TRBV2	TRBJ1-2	CASSDRGRGDYGYTF	TGTGCCAGCAGTGACAGGGGGCGCGGAGACTATGGCTACACCTTC
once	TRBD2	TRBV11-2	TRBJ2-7	CASSPPWAGGREEQYF	TGTGCCAGCAGCCCCCCGTGGGCGGGAGGGCGAGAAGAGCAGTACTTC
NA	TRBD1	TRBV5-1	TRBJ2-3	CASSFGQGPLESRF	TGCGCCAGCAGCTTCGGACAGGGACCGCTTGAGTCCCGTTTT
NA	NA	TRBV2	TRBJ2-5	CASNLLIGRRETQYF	TGTGCCAGCAACCTGCTAATAGGCCGGCGAGAGACCCAGTACTTC
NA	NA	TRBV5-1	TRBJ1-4	CASSLAGTAGEKLFF	TGCGCCAGCAGCTTGGCAGGGACCGCAGGGGAAAAACTGTTTTTT
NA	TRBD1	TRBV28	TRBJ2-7	CASSFSTFGTGTYEQYF	TGTGCCAGCAGTTTCTCGACTTTCGGGACAGGAACCTACGAGCAGTACTTC
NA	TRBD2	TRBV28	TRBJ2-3	CASSYSGSRGDTQYF	TGTGCCAGCAGCTATAGCGGGAGCCGGGGAGATACGCAGTATTTT
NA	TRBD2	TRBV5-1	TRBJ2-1	CASKRGLAGGPSSYNEQFF	TGCGCCAGCAAGAGGGGACTAGCGGGAGGACCAAGCTCCTACAATGAGCAGTTCTTC
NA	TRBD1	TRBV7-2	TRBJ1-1	CASSQQGMNTEAFF	TGTGCCAGCAGCCAACAGGGGATGAACACTGAAGCTTTCTTT
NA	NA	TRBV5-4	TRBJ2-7	CASSSVRTYEQYF	TGTGCCAGCAGCTCCGTGAGGACCTACGAGCAGTACTTC
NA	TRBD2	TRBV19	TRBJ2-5	CATRGLAGGQETQYF	TGTGCCACCAGGGGACTAGCGGGCGGCCAAGAGACCCAGTACTTC
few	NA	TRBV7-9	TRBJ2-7	CASSLENEGTEQYF	TGTGCCAGCAGCTTAGAAAATGAAGGGACCGAGCAGTACTTC
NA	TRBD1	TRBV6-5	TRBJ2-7	CASRGQAQTYEQYF	TGTGCCAGCAGGGGACAGGCGCAAACCTACGAGCAGTACTTC
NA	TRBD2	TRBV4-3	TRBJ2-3	CASSQDQGAGGDTQYF	TGCGCCAGCAGCCAAGATCAAGGGGCGGGAGGCGATACGCAGTATTTT
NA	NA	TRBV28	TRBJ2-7	CASSLIHGAYEQYF	TGTGCCAGCAGTTTAATCCATGGGGCCTACGAGCAGTACTTC
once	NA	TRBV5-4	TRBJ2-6	CASSLAASGANVLTF	TGTGCCAGCAGCTTGGCAGCGTCTGGGGCCAACGTCCTGACTTTC
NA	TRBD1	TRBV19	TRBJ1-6	CASRSYSPGQGAEGSPLHF	TGTGCCAGTAGATCTTATAGCCCGGGACAGGGGGCGGAAGGTTCACCCCTCCACTTT
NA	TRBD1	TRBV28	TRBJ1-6	CASSLAGQGSSPLHF	TGTGCCAGCAGTTTAGCGGGACAGGGGAGTTCACCCCTCCACTTT
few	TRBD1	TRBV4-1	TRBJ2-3	CASSQDAHRGLSTDTQYF	TGCGCCAGCAGCCAAGACGCCCACAGGGGGCTTAGCACAGATACGCAGTATTTT
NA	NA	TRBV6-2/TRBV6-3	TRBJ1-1	CASSYGGVPFF	TGTGCCAGCAGTTATGGCGGGGTGCCTTTCTTT
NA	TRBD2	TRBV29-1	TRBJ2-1	CRASGSAANEQFF	TGTAGGGCTAGCGGGAGTGCGGCGAATGAGCAGTTCTTC
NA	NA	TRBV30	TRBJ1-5	CAWSGRPTNQPQHF	TGTGCCTGGAGTGGTCGCCCTACTAATCAGCCCCAGCATTTT
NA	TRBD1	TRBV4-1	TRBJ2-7	CASSQDPGTGRDPSYEQYF	TGCGCCAGCAGCCAAGATCCCGGGACAGGAAGGGATCCCTCCTACGAGCAGTACTTC
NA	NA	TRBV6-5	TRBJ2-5	CASTPAGHSVQYF	TGTGCCAGCACCCCCGCAGGCCATTCCGTACAGTACTTC
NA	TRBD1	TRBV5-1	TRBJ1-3	CASSLDRGFSGNTIYF	TGCGCCAGCAGCCTCGACAGGGGCTTCTCTGGAAACACCATATATTTT
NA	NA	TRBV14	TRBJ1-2	CASSQDGSNYGYTF	TGTGCCAGCAGCCAAGACGGCTCGAACTATGGCTACACCTTC
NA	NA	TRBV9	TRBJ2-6	CASSVEKFTSSGANVLTF	TGTGCCAGCAGCGTAGAAAAGTTCACGAGCTCTGGGGCCAACGTCCTGACTTTC
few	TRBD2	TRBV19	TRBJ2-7	CASSIDLAGDGQQYF	TGTGCCAGTAGTATAGATCTAGCGGGAGACGGTCAGCAGTACTTC
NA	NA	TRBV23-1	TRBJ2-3	CASSQGDKATDTQYF	TGCGCCAGCAGTCAAGGGGACAAAGCGACAGATACGCAGTATTTT
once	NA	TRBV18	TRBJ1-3	CASSPGAVSGNTIYF	TGTGCCAGCTCACCGGGAGCAGTCTCTGGAAACACCATATATTTT
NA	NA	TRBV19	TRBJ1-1	CASSRDPFGGEAFF	TGTGCCAGTAGTAGGGACCCCTTCGGGGGTGAAGCTTTCTTT
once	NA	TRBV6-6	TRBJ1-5	CASTNPGNQPQHF	TGTGCCAGCACCAACCCCGGGAATCAGCCCCAGCATTTT
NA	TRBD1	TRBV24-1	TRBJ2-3	CATGGHSTDTQYF	TGTGCCACAGGGGGCCATAGCACAGATACGCAGTATTTT
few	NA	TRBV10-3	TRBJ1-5	CAISDNDGRSNQPQHF	TGTGCCATCAGTGATAATGACGGACGTAGCAATCAGCCCCAGCATTTT
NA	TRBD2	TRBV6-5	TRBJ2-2	CASTLAGVGGELFF	TGTGCCAGCACCTTAGCGGGAGTCGGCGGGGAGCTGTTTTTT
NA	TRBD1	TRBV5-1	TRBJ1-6	CASSWGQGAKNSPLHF	TGCGCCAGCAGCTGGGGACAGGGGGCTAAAAATTCACCCCTCCACTTT
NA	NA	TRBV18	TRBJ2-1	CASSPREPSEQFF	TGTGCCAGCTCACCGAGGGAGCCTAGTGAGCAGTTCTTC
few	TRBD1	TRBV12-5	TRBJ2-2	CASGQGEGDTGELFF	TGTGCTAGTGGACAGGGGGAAGGGGACACCGGGGAGCTGTTTTTT
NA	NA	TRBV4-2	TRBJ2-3	CASSQVPGLGEGDTQYF	TGTGCCAGCAGCCAAGTTCCGGGATTGGGTGAAGGGGATACGCAGTATTTT
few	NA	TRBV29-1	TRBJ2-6	CSVDSGANVLTF	TGCAGCGTTGACTCTGGGGCCAACGTCCTGACTTTC
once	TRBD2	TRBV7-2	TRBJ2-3	CASSPPGLGGGDTQYF	TGTGCCAGCAGCCCCCCGGGACTAGGAGGGGGAGATACGCAGTATTTT
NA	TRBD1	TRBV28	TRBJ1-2	CASSYYGGTGGNYGYTF	TGTGCCAGCAGTTACTATGGGGGGACAGGGGGTAACTATGGCTACACCTTC
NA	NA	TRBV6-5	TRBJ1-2	CASSYSIGWGYTF	TGTGCCAGCAGTTACTCGATAGGTTGGGGCTACACCTTC
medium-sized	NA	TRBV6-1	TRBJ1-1	CASSEGGINTEAFF	TGTGCCAGCAGTGAAGGTGGGATTAACACTGAAGCTTTCTTT